This TCR beta chain was captured in a study of molecular identifiers for immune sequencing clone quantification listed by TCRdb under 2018. As for the study more broadly: For a replicate experiment, the RNA from either about 20,000 or 100,000 naive CD8 T cells was divided into five aliquots, and four of those aliquots went on to sequencing. CD8 T cells were used in a methods study to benchmark molecular-identifier clustering-based TCR repertoire sequencing (MIDCIRS) and TCR RNA copy counting.

Libraries of naive CD8 T cells were built from about 20,000 to 1,000,000 sorted cells, with 10%, 30% or 50% of the purified RNA used. Naive CD8 T cells were FACS-sorted as CD8+CD4-CCR7+CD45RA+ on a BD FACSAria II into RLT Plus buffer. To test detection sensitivity, Jurkat RNA equal to ten TCR copies was added to samples of about 20,000-1,000,000 naive CD8 T cells. CD8 T cells were enriched with RosetteSep CD8+ T Cell Enrichment Cocktail and Ficoll-Paque, followed by ACK red cell lysis. The research as a whole found: Around 2.9 recovered TCR RNA copies per cell were obtained by modeling, versus roughly 10 by digital PCR, implying a capture efficiency of 25% to 30%. Clones above 20 RNA copies held over 97% of molecules in CMV-specific effector cells but under 1% in naive cells. Without barcode sub-clustering, chimeric consensus sequences inflated TCR diversity; chimeras reached as high as 47%. Highly expanded clone sizes could be underestimated if identical TCR molecules share a barcode. Naive libraries contained spiked-in Jurkat TCR RNA (around ten copies' worth), which is not part of the donor repertoire. A single cell's worth of spiked-in Jurkat TCR RNA was reported detectable even among around 970,000 naive CD8 T cells.

At the junction V is shortened by 4 bases and J by 0 bases; bases outside the gene matches: 4. From the cysteine up to the phenylalanine, the CDR3 has a length of 15 residues. Only the CDR3 part of the read is kept: 45 bases, read in frame from the first base. Per the germline V gene, SGHVS is the CDR1 and FQNEAQ is the CDR2. At least ten counts were recorded for this clonotype. Its antigen has not been determined. The sample holds no much larger clone one base away, and base qualities are not on file. The library came from PCR. This sample was sequenced with an Illumina HiSeq 4000. Bulk TCR libraries were generated as previously described, with the TCR primers listed in Table S5 used. The Qiagen AllPrep DNA/RNA kit was used to purify total RNA. Before analysis, reads from multiple sequencing runs of the same library were pooled. As for the original processing: Only reads with exact TCR constant sequence were kept, trimmed to 150 nt, and grouped by their 12-nt molecular barcodes. Reads within each barcode group were sub-clustered using a 15% Levenshtein threshold, and quality-weighted consensus sequences were constructed for each RNA molecule. Non-functional sequences were filtered out, along with any lower-count sequence sitting one edit away from another sequence. Based on fitting two negative binomial distributions, any barcode sub-cluster with under 20% of the maximum read count was discarded. TCRdb reprocessing: public reads trimmed at Q25 with fastp, clones called with MiXCR, in-frame beta chains kept. Rows merge per CDR3 protein into single entries with the most common DNA and genes. The V and J calls here are based on TCRdb, not the publication. This sample is represented by 35,000 to 45,000 distinct CDR3 sequences; 19% of them were singletons. Together, the top ten hold more than 0.95% of the sample.

This sequence uses TRBV7-8 and TRBJ1-1; TRBD1 lines up with 8 middle nucleotides. Sequences were obtained from naive CD8+ T cells from blood, with Jurkat cell RNA spiked in. The sample's cell subset or site label, in plain terms: FACS-sorted CD8+CD4-CCR7+CD45RA+ naive T cells. The clonotype originates from a human donor in good health. Some libraries in this study had Jurkat cell RNA spiked in. The CDR3 has the sequence CASSSWTGMNTEAFF. The DNA sequence is given as TGTGCCAGCAGCTCCTGGACAGGGATGAACACTGAAGCTTTCTTT. Beyond the CDR3, the reference TRBV7-8 and TRBJ1-1 genes provide the residues; the full variable domain reads: GAGVSQSPRYKVAKRGQDVALRCDPISGHVSLFWYQQALGQGPEFLTYFQNEAQLDKSGLPSDRFFAERPEGSVSTLKIQRTQQEDSAVYLCASSSWTGMNTEAFFGQGTRLTVV.